The present T cell receptor beta chain was sequenced within a study of neurological immune-mediated disorders. This clonotype was recorded at least ten times. The CDR3 spans 16 residues. In germline, CDR1 is DFQATT, CDR2 SNEGSKA (reference sequence). TCRdb re-analysed the 5' RACE reads in MiXCR, keeping a single row per CDR3 protein. Among 25,000 to 30,000 distinct CDR3 sequences listed, approximately 16% were seen once. Specified time point: technical triplicate 3. Specimen: CD4+ T cells from blood. The chain has TRBV20-1 and TRBJ2-3; 8 bases are shared with TRBD2. The sequence was obtained from a female donor with HTLV-1-associated myelopathy (HAM/TSP). Here the CDR3 reads CSLDGRGGIGTDTQYF. CDR3 in DNA: TGCAGCTTGGACGGCCGGGGGGGCATCGGCACAGATACGCAGTATTTT.